The 27 T cell receptor beta chains presented below share a single source sample, sequenced in a study of blood T cell repertoires in COVID-19. The table came from immunoSEQ multiplex PCR; TCRdb's copy has only in-frame clones and leaves some out. The repertoire has over 200,000 clones, 75% to 90% of them found once; the top ten carry 5.5% to 6.5%. Sequencing was done on a sample of peripheral blood. These TCRs come from a man in his sixties who had recovered from COVID-19.

The genes are TRBV4-2 and TRBJ2-2; D might be TRBD2 (5 bases). This CDR3 region has 17 residues. CDR1 is LGHNA, CDR2 YNFKEQ, per germline. Deletions cut 0 bases from V and 7 bases from J, with 18 bases between. The CDR3 DNA follows: TGTGCCAGCAGCCAAGACCCGTTGGTTAGCGTCGACGGGGAGCTGTTTTTT. It yields the protein CASSQDPLVSVDGELFF.

J is TRBJ2-3 and V is TRBV7-3; D is uncertain. Trimming took off 3 bases at V and 0 bases at J, with 10 bases between the two ends. The germline V gene encodes CDR1 SGHTA and CDR2 FQGTGA. The CDR3 consists of 15 residues. The CDR3 loop reads CASSFNSRSTDTQYF. Here the CDR3 DNA reads TGTGCCAGCAGCTTTAACAGTCGGAGCACAGATACGCAGTATTTT.

This chain joins TRBV3-1 (or the pseudogene TRBV3-2) and TRBJ2-1, with TRBD2 identical over 10 bases. CDR1 and CDR2 (germline): LGHDT, YNNKEL (reference sequence). With V trimmed by 3 bases and J by 6 bases, 5 bases remained unmatched. This CDR3 is 15 amino acids long. The CDR3 DNA sequence: TGTGCCAGCAGCCAGCTAGCGGGAGTTGGCAATGAGCAGTTCTTC. The encoded protein is CASSQLAGVGNEQFF.

V and J are TRBV7-3 and TRBJ1-1, with a possible D match to TRBD1 (6 bases). The germline V gene encodes CDR1 SGHTA and CDR2 FQGTGA. V lost 5 bases to trimming and J lost 0 bases, with 22 bases between them. This CDR3 has 18 amino acids. DNA for the CDR3: TGTGCCAGCAGCCCCCGAGGGGGGGCCCGAGGGGTGAACACTGAAGCTTTCTTT. Translated: CASSPRGGARGVNTEAFF.

The CDR3 nucleotides read TGTGCCAGCAGCTTGGGACAGCCGATAAGAAACACCATATATTTT. Protein sequence: CASSLGQPIRNTIYF. V and J are TRBV7-2 and TRBJ1-3; 7 bases are shared with TRBD1. Germline CDR1 and CDR2: SGHTA and FQGNSA. CDR3 size: 15 residues. Trimming cost V 3 bases and J 5 bases; bases outside gene matches: 7.

The chain recombines TRBV7-3 with TRBJ2-1, with D possibly matching TRBD2 (6 bases). The CDR3 consists of 16 residues. V gave up 3 bases and J gave up 4 bases, with 16 bases separating them. Germline CDR1 is SGHTA and CDR2 is FQGTGA. The CDR3 loop reads CASSFLGRGPYNEQFF. Here the CDR3 DNA reads TGTGCCAGCAGCTTCTTAGGGCGGGGTCCTTACAATGAGCAGTTCTTC.

In DNA, the CDR3 is TGCGCCAGCAGCCAAGATAGAGCGGGAGGCCAAGAGACCCAGTACTTC. This sequence encodes CASSQDRAGGQETQYF. The V and J genes are TRBV4-1 and TRBJ2-5; TRBD2 agrees at 9 bases. The CDR3 has 16 residues. Germline lookup yields CDR1 MGHRA and CDR2 YSYEKL. The V and J ends lost 0 bases and 1 base, in that order; junction bases with no gene match: 3.

This rearrangement joins TRBV19 to TRBJ1-2; 8 positions match TRBD1. With 6 bases clipped from V and 1 base from J, the junction kept 4 bases outside the gene matches. Per the germline V gene, CDR1 is LNHDA and CDR2 is SQIVND (reference sequence). The CDR3 is 14 amino acids. CDR3 bases: TGTGCCAGTAGCGTGACAGGGGTTAACTATGGCTACACCTTC. It specifies CASSVTGVNYGYTF.

The rearrangement links TRBV3-1 (or the pseudogene TRBV3-2) to TRBJ2-3, with a tentative D call TRBD2 (6 bases). The CDR3 length is 16 residues. CDR1 LGHDT and CDR2 YNNKEL come from the germline V gene (reference sequence). Deletions cut 2 bases from V and 4 bases from J, with 16 bases between. The CDR3 protein is CASSQRLGAQADTQYF. The DNA for the CDR3 is TGTGCCAGCAGCCAAAGACTAGGCGCCCAGGCAGATACGCAGTATTTT.

CDR3 coding DNA: TGTGCCAGCAGTGAAGGGCTTCAAGAGACCCAGTACTTC. Protein sequence: CASSEGLQETQYF. The chain links TRBV6-1 to TRBJ2-5; D not resolved. Per germline, CDR1 MNHNS and CDR2 SASEGT. V was trimmed by 1 base and J by 2 bases, leaving 5 bases between them. The CDR3 length is 13 residues.

This clone has a single count. The chain links TRBV6-5 to TRBJ2-1; no definite D call. Germline CDR1 MNHEY, CDR2 SVGAGI. V lost 0 bases and J 5 bases, leaving 8 bases between the germline ends. This CDR3 is built from 14 residues. The CDR3 DNA reads as TGTGCCAGCAGTTACTCGGGCTCAAACAATGAGCAGTTCTTC. The encoded protein is CASSYSGSNNEQFF.

The chain combines TRBV5-1 with TRBJ2-7; a possible D gene is TRBD1 (5 bases). This CDR3 has 14 residues. V lost 5 bases and J lost 3, with 15 bases in between. In germline, CDR1 is SGHRS, CDR2 YFSETQ. The CDR3 loop is CASRVLWQGYEQYF. The CDR3 DNA reads as TGCGCCAGCAGAGTTCTTTGGCAGGGCTACGAGCAGTACTTC.

The J gene is TRBJ2-7, the V gene TRBV5-1; a weak D match, TRBD1 (6 bases). The CDR3 is 15 amino acids. The ends were cut back, 3 bases at V and 2 bases at J, with 15 bases in the middle. CDR1 is SGHRS and CDR2 is YFSETQ in the germline V gene. CDR3 DNA: TGCGCCAGCAGCTGGTTAGGGGGAAACGCCTACGAGCAGTACTTC. Residues: CASSWLGGNAYEQYF.

This clone appeared once. The V and J genes are TRBV5-1 and TRBJ1-2; D gene uncertain. Germline V gene sequence: CDR1 SGHRS, CDR2 YFSETQ. The V end was cut by 0 bases, the J end by 4 bases, with 10 bases between. The CDR3 runs 14 residues. CDR3 protein: CASSLEVGGYGYTF. For the CDR3, the DNA is TGCGCCAGCAGCTTGGAGGTGGGAGGCTATGGCTACACCTTC.

J is TRBJ2-7 and V is TRBV14, with D possibly TRBD1 on 6 matching bases. The CDR3 is made up of 14 amino acids. V was clipped by 4 bases and J by 5 bases, with 15 bases between them. The germline gives CDR1 SGHDN, CDR2 FVKESK. CDR3 in DNA: TGTGCCAGCAGCCCCTCAGCCGGGACAAACGAGCAGTACTTC. Translating it yields CASSPSAGTNEQYF. The full variable domain, with the rest looked up from reference TRBV14 and TRBJ2-7, is EAGVTQFPSHSVIEKGQTVTLRCDPISGHDNLYWYRRVMGKEIKFLLHFVKESKQDESGMPNNRFLAERTGGTYSTLKVQPAELEDSGVYFCASSPSAGTNEQYFGPGTRLTVT.

This chain joins TRBV2 and TRBJ2-3, with a weak D call TRBD2 (6 bases). This CDR3 contains 17 residues. Germline CDR1 and CDR2: SNHLY and FYNNEI. Trimming stripped 0 bases from V and 2 bases from J, with 15 bases between. The CDR3 nucleotides are TGTGCCAGCAGTGAAGCCCTATTGCGGGACCCCACAGATACGCAGTATTTT. As protein: CASSEALLRDPTDTQYF.

The chain has TRBV15 and TRBJ2-3, with 9 nucleotides matching TRBD1. There are 16 residues in the CDR3. The germline V gene has CDR1 LNHNV and CDR2 YYDKDF (reference sequence). The junction had 4 bases not matched to a gene; V was cut back by 2 bases and J by 1 base. The CDR3 sequence: CATSRRDRAGTDTQYF. In DNA form, the CDR3 reads TGTGCCACCAGCAGACGGGACAGGGCCGGCACAGATACGCAGTATTTT.

This clone has just one count. This sequence joins TRBV27 and TRBJ2-2, with TRBD1 identical over 7 bases. Trimming cost V 5 bases and J 7 bases; bases outside gene matches: 7. Per germline, CDR1 MNHEY and CDR2 SMNVEV (reference sequence). CDR3 length: 14 amino acids. This CDR3 reads CASSDRAMVGELFF. The CDR3 DNA sequence: TGTGCCAGCAGTGACAGGGCGATGGTCGGGGAGCTGTTTTTT.

This chain uses TRBV28 with TRBJ2-3; 9 bases map to TRBD1. Trimming cost V 8 bases and J 6 bases; bases outside gene matches: 9. The germline CDR1 and CDR2 sequences are MDHEN and SYDVKM. The CDR3 has 14 amino acids. The CDR3 spells CASGYRGHLDTQYF. DNA of the CDR3: TGTGCCAGCGGATACAGGGGGCATCTTGATACGCAGTATTTT.

Only one count was recorded for this clone. The rearrangement uses TRBV1 and TRBJ2-7; TRBD2, the table's D call, lacks a check against the DNA. TRBV1 is a listed pseudogene. This CDR3 comprises 14 residues. CDR3 region: CTSSPGLAGKRLYF. The CDR3 DNA follows: TGCACCAGCAGCCCGGGACTAGCGGGAAAAAGGTTGTACTTC.

This clone was seen more than once but under ten times. The V gene is TRBV7-2, the J gene TRBJ1-2; TRBD1 might be the D (6 bases). The CDR3 length is 13 residues. V lost 5 bases and J 10 bases, leaving 17 bases between the germline ends. Germline V CDR1 and CDR2: SGHTA, FQGNSA. CDR3: CASSPTRDTYYTF. CDR3 bases: TGTGCCAGCAGCCCGACCCGGGACACCTACTACACCTTC.

This sequence joins TRBV5-1 and TRBJ2-3; 8 bases agree with TRBD2. The germline V gene has CDR1 SGHRS and CDR2 YFSETQ. This CDR3 spans 17 amino acids. V trimming: 0 bases; J trimming: 0 bases; junction bases outside the gene matches: 6. The CDR3 DNA follows: TGCGCCAGCAGCTTGGCTCCCTCTAGCGGGAGCACAGATACGCAGTATTTT. This translates into CASSLAPSSGSTDTQYF.

The rearrangement links TRBV19 to TRBJ2-7; D is possibly TRBD1 (6 bases). CDR1 and CDR2 from the germline V gene are LNHDA and SQIVND (reference sequence). The CDR3 sequence is 13 residues long. The germline V and J ends were trimmed by 7 bases and 4 bases, with 14 bases remaining between them. CDR3 bases: TGTGCCAGTATTGCCAGGGGCGGGTACGAGCAGTACTTC. It specifies CASIARGGYEQYF.

Of note for this clone: Other DNA sequences in the same sample also yield this CDR3. The chain is built from TRBV4-3 and TRBJ1-1, with D perhaps TRBD1 (5 bases). Germline CDR1 is LGHNA and CDR2 is YSLEER. The CDR3 is 16 residues long. The V gene lost 1 base and the J gene lost 4 bases, with 16 bases spanning the gap. The CDR3: CASSQAAGGWGTEAFF. CDR3 bases: TGCGCCAGCAGCCAAGCCGCCGGGGGATGGGGCACTGAAGCTTTCTTT.

This rearrangement joins TRBV5-8 to TRBJ2-3, with TRBD2 matching 7 bases. Germline V gene data show CDR1 as SGHTS and CDR2 as YDEGEE. Losses at the gene ends were 2 bases for V and 2 bases for J; bases not matched to a gene: 8. The length of the CDR3 is 16 residues. The CDR3 coding sequence is TGTGCCAGCAGCTTAAAGCGGGAAAGGACCACAGATACGCAGTATTTT. Translated, it gives CASSLKRERTTDTQYF.

The chain uses TRBV12-3 or TRBV12-4 and TRBJ2-5, with 8 bases lining up with TRBD1. V gave up 5 bases and J gave up 4 bases; unmatched junction bases: 3. The CDR3 runs to 13 residues. The CDR3 protein is CASSPDRVETQYF. CDR3 in DNA: TGTGCCAGCAGTCCGGACAGGGTAGAGACCCAGTACTTC.

The chain has TRBV18 and TRBJ1-1; D not resolved. This CDR3 is 13 amino acids long. The V gene's germline CDR1 is KGHSH and CDR2 LQKENI. V lost 5 bases, J lost 3 bases, and 10 bases lay in between. Here the CDR3 DNA reads TGTGCCAGCTCAAGTGAACGGGACACTGAAGCTTTCTTT. Translating it yields CASSSERDTEAFF.